This T cell receptor (beta chain) originates from a study of long-term antiretroviral therapy in people with HIV (dated by TCRdb to between 2020 and 2023). General notes on the study: The earliest samples were collected about a decade before the 2015 WHO recommendation for immediate ART, when ART was typically delayed until CD4 counts fell. A retrospective serial study tested whether ART initiation and durable HIV suppression were associated with changes in peripheral blood TRB repertoire composition and diversity. Among the approximately 30 participants with HIV, eleven were female. No cross-contamination during QIAcube processing was shown when test extractions of a monoclonal T-cell line were performed alongside about 30 polyclonal samples. A total of over 150 cryopreserved PBMC samples came from 25 to 30 adults with confirmed HIV infection and were collected serially over a mean of approximately six years (range 1-12).

V was cut back by 0 bases and J by 3 bases, leaving a gap of 9 bases between them. The CDR1 and CDR2 encoded by the germline V gene are LGHNA and YNFKEQ. Counted from cysteine to phenylalanine, this CDR3 has 14 amino acids. Only the CDR3 region is kept as DNA, spanning 42 bases read in frame from base 1. Beyond this particular receptor, the publication reports: No data were available on ART adherence, viral resistance or therapy changes, limiting inferences about post-ART repertoire changes. CDR3 length ranges in HIV repertoires were narrower than in controls, and network structure suggested an antigen-experienced repertoire with only a slight naive shift after ART. Since PBMC availability was limited, sequencing covered only the TCR beta chain, with no alpha chain pairing. Because cell numbers in pre-ART samples were limited, unsorted PBMC were profiled instead of sorted CD4+ and CD8+ T cells. A significant increase in TRB diversity was found to be associated with ART initiation, although TRB diversity was observed to remain significantly below that of transplant donor controls even after long-term ART. Samples dated from the mid-2000s to the late 2010s, and the ART regimens used may be less effective than current ones. At every time point, the repertoire was dominated by expanded TRB clones first identified before ART initiation, although this dominance fluctuated and, in many PLHIV, declined after ART.

Concerning this clone itself: What antigen it recognizes has not been identified. The input lacks base qualities; no much larger clone sits a single base away.

To be included, a participant needed at least one PBMC sample from before ART initiation plus at least two post-ART samples. Treatment was received in the United States of America by all participants with HIV. Before DNA extraction, cryopreserved samples containing 1-10 million PBMC were thawed and washed. At the time of the earliest PBMC sample for each participant with HIV, ages ranged from roughly 23 to 55 years. Each participant contributed PBMC samples from 1-4 timepoints before ART initiation and 2-8 timepoints after ART initiation, with a median of 7 samples. Serial HIV viral load, CD4+ T-cell count, ART history and demographic data were obtained for every participant. Genomic DNA was extracted from unsorted PBMC with a Qiagen kit on a QIAcube, processed in batches of 12 samples. The immunoSEQ hsTCRB v3.0 assay was used at survey level resolution to sequence the TRB variable region. TRB sequencing targeted a depth of roughly 35,000-50,000 T-cell genomes per sample. TRB libraries were pooled and sequenced on an Illumina MiSeq using a v3 150-cycle kit. As for the authors' bioinformatics: Repertoire analysis was run in R within a reproducible Nextflow workflow that covered QC, data transformation and analysis. LymphoSeq2, an R package for AIRR-Seq data exploration, was used to implement custom analyses. Several samples yielding fewer than 5000 total TRB sequences were excluded, leaving roughly 200 analyzed HIV repertoires. Of the roughly 190 retained HIV repertoires, 55 to 60 were collected before and 120 to 140 after ART initiation. Repertoires were downsampled to 5000 TRB nucleotide sequences, with summary statistics averaged over 100 downsampling iterations. TRB sequences were retained for analysis only if CDR3 regions of at least seven amino acids were present. Diversity was assessed using a clonality score derived from Shannon entropy and using the Gini coefficient. Repertoire networks linked the top 5000 CDR3 amino acid sequences whenever two sequences differed by an edit distance of one. Antigen specificity groups and MHC restriction were predicted for TRB CDR3 amino acid sequences with GLIPH2. To flag known associations with CMV, EBV, HIV or tissue antigens, CDR3 amino acid sequences were compared against VDJdb and McPAS-TCR. Pre-ART, post-ART and control groups were compared with Wilcoxon signed-rank tests and Holm-Bonferroni correction. The source is immuneACCESS, and TCRdb retained only in-frame sequences with V and J called. Part of the clones is not carried over; for the studies checked, unresolved V genes explain less than half of this, and the remainder is unexplained. V, J and clone size are taken as reported in that table, and D and trimming were inferred from the DNA itself. The sample table contains 33,000 or so clones; only one count was recorded for 97% of them. Clones ranked in the top ten supply 1.9% of the sample.

The receptor was derived from a man between 25 and 39 years old with HIV. The specimen was unsorted PBMCs, collected 7.6 years after starting antiretroviral therapy. The V and J segments used are TRBV4-2 and TRBJ2-7; a tentative D call is TRBD1 (5 bases match). Here the CDR3 is given as CASSQEGRDYEQYF. The sequenced DNA: TGTGCCAGCAGCCAAGAAGGCAGGGACTACGAGCAGTACTTC.